A single sample is the source of the 32 T cell receptor beta chains below, sequenced in a study of blood T cells in healthy people across ages. A J-beta primer mix and a sample-barcoded 5' primer were used in a second PCR of about 7 to 12 cycles. One entry per CDR3 protein results from TCRdb running MiXCR on the 5' RACE reads. This table holds about 1,600,000 distinct CDR3 sequences, roughly 45% found once. The sequencing sample was made of blood. These receptor sequences come from a young woman in good health.

This chain uses TRBV6-5 with TRBJ2-3, with 10 bases fitting TRBD2. V lost 4 bases and J lost 5; bases outside the gene matches: 15. Germline CDR1 is MNHEY and CDR2 is SVGAGI. The CDR3 runs to 18 residues. DNA for the CDR3: TGTGCCAGCAGTTGGACGGACCCACTAGCGGGGCCCGGAGATACGCAGTATTTT. Protein: CASSWTDPLAGPGDTQYF.

The V call is TRBV12-3 or TRBV12-4, the J call TRBJ1-2; D is unclear. This CDR3 comprises 16 residues. V was clipped by 1 base and J by 2 bases, with 14 bases between them. The CDR3 DNA is TGTGCCAGCAGTTTAGGGTCGGGCAGGCCCAACTATGGCTACACCTTC. Amino acids: CASSLGSGRPNYGYTF.

This clonotype has more than one count but fewer than ten. This chain uses TRBV3-1 with TRBJ2-5; D not resolved. CDR1 LGHDT and CDR2 YNNKEL come from the germline V gene (reference sequence). V lost 4 bases and J lost 4, with 10 bases in between. The CDR3 contains 13 residues. The CDR3 bases are TGTGCCAGCAGCCCCCAGGCAAGAGAGACCCAGTACTTC. This codes for CASSPQARETQYF.

The chain carries TRBV18 and TRBJ2-1; D perhaps matches TRBD1 (5 bases). This CDR3 region has 16 residues. The V end was cut by 2 bases, the J end by 0 bases, with 11 bases between. The germline gives CDR1 KGHSH, CDR2 LQKENI. The CDR3 DNA follows: TGTGCCAGCTCACCAGCAAGGGGCCTCTCCTACAATGAGCAGTTCTTC. Protein: CASSPARGLSYNEQFF.

In this sample, this clonotype turned up once. V is TRBV7-3 and J is TRBJ2-3; a weak D match, TRBD1 (5 bases). CDR1 and CDR2 (germline): SGHTA, FQGTGA. Trimming cost V 7 bases and J 0 bases, with 26 bases left between them. The CDR3 contains 19 residues. CDR3: CASNPDPAPGHFSTDTQYF. The DNA of the CDR3 is TGTGCCAGCAACCCTGACCCCGCCCCAGGACATTTTAGCACAGATACGCAGTATTTT.

The CDR3 is CASSYSSRSSDEQYF. CDR3 in DNA: TGTGCCAGCAGTTACTCGAGCAGGTCTAGCGACGAGCAGTACTTC. This rearrangement joins TRBV6-6 to TRBJ2-7; D perhaps matches TRBD2 (6 bases). V lost 0 bases, J lost 5 bases, and 14 bases lay in between. The CDR3 is 15 residues long. The germline CDR1 and CDR2 sequences are MNHNY and SVGAGI (reference sequence).

The gene calls are TRBV12-3 or TRBV12-4 and TRBJ1-2, with a weak D call TRBD1 (5 bases). The CDR3 totals 13 residues. The V end lost 11 bases, the J end lost 4 bases, and 17 bases lay between the germline ends. CDR3 in DNA: TGTGCCGGGGTGGGGCAGGGCCTCTATGGCTACACCTTC. Its protein product is CAGVGQGLYGYTF.

In this sample, this clonotype turned up a few times. This chain connects TRBV6-5 to TRBJ2-1; a weak D match, TRBD2 (6 bases). CDR1 and CDR2 (germline): MNHEY, SVGAGI. CDR3 length equals 12 residues. V was trimmed by 5 bases and J by 13 bases, leaving 15 bases between them. In DNA form, the CDR3 reads TGTGCCAGCAGTACGACGGGAGAGACCCAGTTCTTC. This sequence encodes CASSTTGETQFF.

There are a few counts of this clonotype. The gene calls are TRBV29-1 and TRBJ1-1; D gene unclear. There are 11 residues in the CDR3. Trimming cost V 4 bases and J 1 base, with 4 bases left between them. From germline, CDR1 is SQVTM and CDR2 ANQGSEA. CDR3 coding DNA: TGCAGCGTTGGGCGGAACACTGAAGCTTTCTTT. Encoded protein: CSVGRNTEAFF.

CDR3 protein: CASSPRKGASVYGYTF. The CDR3 DNA follows: TGTGCCAGCAGCCCCCGGAAGGGAGCTAGCGTATATGGCTACACCTTC. The chain links TRBV4-2 to TRBJ1-2; no clear D. The V gene's germline CDR1 is LGHNA and CDR2 YNFKEQ. This CDR3 is 16 amino acids long. V lost 4 bases and J lost 5, with 20 bases in between.

This clonotype has just a few counts. The CDR3 DNA reads as TGTGCCAGCACCGGATGGACAGGGGTTGACTATGGCTACACCTTC. The encoded protein is CASTGWTGVDYGYTF. The chain is built from TRBV27 and TRBJ1-2, with 9 bases fitting TRBD1. CDR1 and CDR2 (germline): MNHEY, SMNVEV (reference sequence). V shed 7 bases, J shed 3 bases, and the junction held 9 bases outside the gene matches. This CDR3 has 15 amino acids.

The chain uses TRBV7-3 and TRBJ2-5, with TRBD2 identical over 10 bases. V trimming: 5 bases; J trimming: 4 bases; junction bases outside the gene matches: 7. The germline V gene has CDR1 SGHTA and CDR2 FQGTGA. The CDR3 is 15 amino acids. CDR3 in DNA: TGTGCCAGCAGCGCTCGAGCGGGGGGGGGAGAGACCCAGTACTTC. It translates to CASSARAGGGETQYF.

The V and J genes are TRBV10-3 and TRBJ2-7, with a tentative D call TRBD1 (7 bases). V was pared by 3 bases and J by 1 base, with 13 bases between. CDR3 length: 15 amino acids. Germline CDR1 and CDR2: ENHRY and SYGVKD. The CDR3 here is CAISDGAGQSYEQYF. The CDR3 DNA reads TGTGCCATCAGTGATGGCGCGGGACAGTCCTACGAGCAGTACTTC.

The CDR3 region has the DNA TGTGCCAGCAGCAGACCGACATATTGGGGGGAGACCCAGTACTTC. Translating gives CASSRPTYWGETQYF. The chain couples TRBV7-9 to TRBJ2-5, with D perhaps given as TRBD1 or TRBD2 (5 bases each). The germline V gene has CDR1 SEHNR and CDR2 FQNEAQ (reference sequence). Trimming shortened V by 5 bases and J by 5 bases, and 18 bases separated the two germline ends. This CDR3 has 15 amino acids.

This chain connects TRBV28 to TRBJ2-5, with D hard to call. The J call may be incorrect, as the DNA end agrees better with TRBJ2-7. The germline CDR1 and CDR2 sequences are MDHEN and SYDVKM. The CDR3 covers 12 residues. The CDR3 DNA sequence: TGTGCCAGCAGTTTTCCCCCGTGCGAGCAGTACTTC. This sequence encodes CASSFPPCEQYF.

This clonotype was observed a handful of times. The CDR3 DNA sequence: TGTGCCATCAGCCGGACAGGGGGCTATGACACTGAAGCTTTCTTT. Translated: CAISRTGGYDTEAFF. The rearrangement uses TRBV10-3 and TRBJ1-1; 11 bases match TRBD1. CDR1 ENHRY and CDR2 SYGVKD come from the germline V gene. V dropped 6 bases and J dropped 3; count of bases not matched to a gene: 6. This CDR3 region has 15 residues.

The chain has TRBV6-1 and TRBJ1-2; 9 bases are a match to TRBD1. V shed 0 bases and J 6 bases; nucleotides not matched to a gene: 8. From germline, CDR1 is MNHNS and CDR2 SASEGT. This CDR3 region has 16 residues. The DNA of the CDR3 is TGTGCCAGCAGTGAAGCCGGATCATGGACAGGGGATGGCTACACCTTC. This gives the protein CASSEAGSWTGDGYTF.

The chain links TRBV25-1 to TRBJ1-6; no firm D call. Deletions cut 1 base from V and 9 bases from J, with 16 bases between. CDR1 MGHDK and CDR2 SYGVNS come from the germline V gene. The CDR3 is 16 residues long. CDR3 region: CASSESGEGGVSPLHF. CDR3 DNA sequence: TGTGCCAGCAGTGAATCAGGAGAAGGAGGAGTTTCACCCCTCCACTTT.

This clonotype came up a few times. The J gene is TRBJ1-2, the V gene TRBV6-1, with D possibly being TRBD1 (6 bases). The germline CDR1 and CDR2 sequences are MNHNS and SASEGT. The CDR3 extends over 12 amino acids. Trimming shortened V by 6 bases and J by 7 bases, and 12 bases separated the two germline ends. The CDR3 spells CASRAGVIGYTF. DNA for the CDR3: TGTGCCAGCAGAGCAGGGGTCATTGGCTACACCTTC.

This sequence joins TRBV9 and TRBJ2-3, with TRBD2 identical over 8 bases. Unmatched junction bases numbered 9, after V lost 7 bases and J lost 2 bases. CDR3 length: 15 residues. Germline V gives CDR1 SGDLS, CDR2 YYNGEE. CDR3 in amino acids: CASAAGGAPTDTQYF. The CDR3 nucleotides read TGTGCCAGCGCGGCGGGGGGAGCACCCACAGATACGCAGTATTTT.

The chain is built from TRBV25-1 and TRBJ2-2, with 8 positions matching TRBD2. Germline V gives CDR1 MGHDK, CDR2 SYGVNS. The CDR3 is 15 residues long. Trimming cost V 6 bases and J 1 base; bases outside gene matches: 4. The CDR3 DNA is TGTGCCAGCAGCGGACTAGCTAAGAACACCGGGGAGCTGTTTTTT. Its protein product is CASSGLAKNTGELFF.

This clonotype has a handful of counts. The chain couples TRBV9 to TRBJ2-2, with no clear D. The length of the CDR3 is 17 residues. CDR1 SGDLS and CDR2 YYNGEE come from the germline V gene. V gave up 0 bases and J gave up 2 bases, with 14 bases separating them. CDR3 amino acids: CASSVAPPGFNTGELFF. The CDR3 DNA reads TGTGCCAGCAGCGTAGCTCCCCCGGGTTTCAACACCGGGGAGCTGTTTTTT.

CDR3 region: CASSPVGQGVNTEAFF. For the CDR3, the DNA is TGTGCCAGCAGCCCCGTTGGACAGGGGGTGAACACTGAAGCTTTCTTT. This chain connects TRBV14 to TRBJ1-1; 10 bases fit TRBD1. This CDR3 is 16 amino acids long. With V trimmed by 4 bases and J by 0 bases, 5 bases remained unmatched. Germline CDR1 and CDR2: SGHDN and FVKESK.

The chain recombines TRBV20-1 with TRBJ2-1; the D call may be TRBD1 or TRBD2 (5 bases each). The CDR3 is 14 amino acids. Trimming removed 5 bases at V and 7 bases at J, with 18 bases between. Germline CDR1 reads DFQATT; CDR2 reads SNEGSKA (reference sequence). The CDR3 sequence: CSASGLPGRNEQFF. The CDR3, as DNA: TGCAGTGCTTCGGGGCTCCCTGGGCGTAATGAGCAGTTCTTC.

The chain recombines TRBV20-1 with TRBJ2-3; D not resolved. Trimming removed 6 bases from V and 5 bases from J, with 18 bases in between. The V gene's germline CDR1 is DFQATT and CDR2 SNEGSKA (reference sequence). The CDR3 covers 14 residues. CDR3 in DNA: TGCAGTGCCCCGTTGACCTCGCTGAGAGATACGCAGTATTTT. This codes for CSAPLTSLRDTQYF.

This sequence joins TRBV7-8 and TRBJ2-7, with TRBD2 identical over 11 bases. The J segment lost 1 base and the V segment lost 5 bases, leaving 7 bases of the junction unmatched. The CDR3 loop spans 16 amino acids. Germline assignment: CDR1 SGHVS and CDR2 FQNEAQ. DNA of the CDR3: TGTGCCAGCAGCCTACTAGCGGGGGACGATTCCTACGAGCAGTACTTC. It codes for CASSLLAGDDSYEQYF.

This clonotype has a handful of counts. The V call is TRBV3-1, the J call TRBJ2-7; D is perhaps TRBD1 or TRBD2 (5 bases each). Germline V gene data show CDR1 as LGHDT and CDR2 as YNNKEL (reference sequence). The V end lost 2 bases, the J end lost 2 bases, and 16 bases lay between the germline ends. CDR3 size: 16 residues. This CDR3 reads CASSQLGAGRPYEQYF. The CDR3 bases are TGTGCCAGCAGCCAACTTGGGGCGGGTAGACCCTACGAGCAGTACTTC.

This clonotype showed up just a few times. This chain joins TRBV20-1 and TRBJ2-7; D not certain. In germline, CDR1 is DFQATT, CDR2 SNEGSKA (reference sequence). The CDR3 totals 13 residues. The germline V and J ends were trimmed by 2 bases and 2 bases, with 10 bases remaining between them. CDR3 nucleotide sequence: TGCAGTGCTAGAAGGCAGACTCCCTACGAGCAGTACTTC. Protein product: CSARRQTPYEQYF.

The sample holds many counts of this clonotype. The CDR3: CASSPGGAYNEQFF. CDR3 nucleotide sequence: TGTGCCAGCAGCCCCGGGGGCGCCTACAATGAGCAGTTCTTC. V gene TRBV27 combines with J gene TRBJ2-1; D may match TRBD1 or TRBD2 (6 bases each). V lost 6 bases to trimming and J lost 2 bases, with 11 bases between them. The CDR3 is 14 residues long. Per germline, CDR1 MNHEY and CDR2 SMNVEV (reference sequence).

This clonotype was recorded a few times. The chain couples TRBV6-5 to TRBJ1-2, with unresolved D. The CDR3 consists of 16 residues. Germline CDR1 reads MNHEY; CDR2 reads SVGAGI. V was cut by 4 bases and J by 4 bases, with 19 bases left in between. The CDR3 is CASSSPRDLYFYGYTF. CDR3 sequence (DNA): TGTGCCAGCAGTTCCCCCCGTGACCTATATTTCTATGGCTACACCTTC.

This clonotype was observed a handful of times. The rearrangement uses TRBV6-5 and TRBJ1-1; 7 nucleotides align to TRBD1. V shed 5 bases, J shed 1 base, and the junction held 4 bases outside the gene matches. The CDR3 is 14 residues long. Per the germline V gene, CDR1 is MNHEY and CDR2 is SVGAGI. CDR3 DNA sequence: TGTGCCAGCAGTAAAAGGACAGGGAACACTGAAGCTTTCTTT. Residues: CASSKRTGNTEAFF.

With regard to this clonotype: An end of the junction differs from the germline gene, which may be a read error. CDR3 sequence (DNA): TGTGCCGGCAGTTTAGCCCCAAAACTAGCGGAGTCCTACAATGAGCAGTTCTTC. Protein product: CAGSLAPKLAESYNEQFF. The V and J genes are TRBV12-3 or TRBV12-4 and TRBJ2-1; 8 nucleotides align to TRBD2. The CDR3 is 18 amino acids.